These 6 T cell receptor beta chains were all obtained from the same sample, sequenced in a study of Ad26.COV2.S vaccination and SARS-CoV-2 variants (dated by TCRdb to the early 2020s). Preparation of the library involved the immunoSEQ multiplex PCR assay. TCRdb carries this immuneACCESS record with in-frame sequences only. Its versions omit some clonotypes, under half of them owing to an unresolved V gene in the studies checked, with the rest unexplained. Here the sample has around 300,000 clones; about 87% occur a single time. The ten biggest clones cover around 5.8% of the sample. The treatment or condition tag for this specimen amounts to: about 20 received Ad26.COV2.S at low or high dose, single or two shots; 5 received placebo; per-sample allocation not given. Repertoires of vaccine and placebo recipients were sequenced from samples taken on day 63 after the first injection. The sequences come from peripheral blood, collected in a trial of Ad26.COV2.S vaccine versus placebo. The receptors come from a person between 18 and 65 years old who received the Ad26.COV2.S COVID-19 vaccine or a placebo.

The chain employs TRBV5-4 and TRBJ2-1; no clear D gene. V gave up 0 bases and J gave up 4 bases, with 8 bases separating them. CDR1 SGHNT and CDR2 YYREEE come from the germline V gene (reference sequence). The CDR3 length is 14 residues. In DNA form, the CDR3 reads TGTGCCAGCAGCTTGGGGCAGGATTACAATGAGCAGTTCTTC. It specifies CASSLGQDYNEQFF.

The chain carries TRBV29-1 and TRBJ2-3; TRBD2 aligns across 12 bases. The CDR3 sequence is 15 residues long. V shed 6 bases, J shed 4 bases, and the junction held 8 bases outside the gene matches. Germline CDR1 reads SQVTM; CDR2 reads ANQGSEA. The CDR3 loop is CSVTLAGGPPDTQYF. CDR3 coding DNA: TGCAGCGTAACCCTAGCGGGAGGGCCCCCAGATACGCAGTATTTT.

This sequence joins TRBV9 and TRBJ1-5, with D uncertain. The V end lost 0 bases, the J end lost 5 bases, and 9 bases lay between the germline ends. This CDR3 is built from 14 residues. The V gene's germline CDR1 is SGDLS and CDR2 YYNGEE. CDR3 sequence: CASSVDEWDQPQHF. The DNA of the CDR3 is TGTGCCAGCAGCGTAGATGAGTGGGATCAGCCCCAGCATTTT. The full variable domain, with the rest looked up from reference TRBV9 and TRBJ1-5, is DSGVTQTPKHLITATGQRVTLRCSPRSGDLSVYWYQQSLDQGLQFLIQYYNGEERAKGNILERFSAQQFPDLHSELNLSSLELGDSALYFCASSVDEWDQPQHFGDGTRLSIL.

The chain combines TRBV5-8 with TRBJ2-1; D is perhaps TRBD2 (6 bases). Per germline, CDR1 SGHTS and CDR2 YDEGEE. The V and J ends lost 4 bases and 8 bases respectively, with 13 bases between them. CDR3 length: 13 residues. The CDR3 loop is CASSPTSFYEQFF. DNA for the CDR3: TGTGCCAGCAGCCCGACTAGTTTCTATGAGCAGTTCTTC. Supplemented by reference TRBV5-8 and TRBJ2-1, the full variable domain reads EAGVTQSPTHLIKTRGQQATLRCSPISGHTSVYWYQQALGLGLQFLLWYDEGEERNRGNFPPRFSGRQFPNYSSELNVNALELEDSALYLCASSPTSFYEQFFGPGTRLTVL.

This rearrangement joins TRBV5-4 to TRBJ2-3; 9 nucleotides match TRBD1. Unmatched junction bases numbered 4, after V lost 3 bases and J lost 2 bases. The CDR3 has 15 amino acids. In germline, CDR1 is SGHNT, CDR2 YYREEE (reference sequence). The CDR3 nucleotides read TGTGCCAGCAGCTGGGACAGGGCTAACACAGATACGCAGTATTTT. Its translation is CASSWDRANTDTQYF. The full variable domain, completed using reference TRBV5-4 and TRBJ2-3, is ETGVTQSPTHLIKTRGQQVTLRCSSQSGHNTVSWYQQALGQGPQFIFQYYREEENGRGNFPPRFSGLQFPNYSSELNVNALELDDSALYLCASSWDRANTDTQYFGPGTRLTVL.

The rearrangement links TRBV6-2 or TRBV6-3 to TRBJ1-1; the D gene is possibly TRBD1 (6 bases). V shed 4 bases and J shed 0 bases, with 12 bases lying between them. Germline CDR1 MNHEY, CDR2 SVGEGT. CDR3 size: 15 residues. This CDR3 reads CASSSFGQMNTEAFF. In DNA form, the CDR3 reads TGTGCCAGCAGTTCTTTCGGACAGATGAACACTGAAGCTTTCTTT.